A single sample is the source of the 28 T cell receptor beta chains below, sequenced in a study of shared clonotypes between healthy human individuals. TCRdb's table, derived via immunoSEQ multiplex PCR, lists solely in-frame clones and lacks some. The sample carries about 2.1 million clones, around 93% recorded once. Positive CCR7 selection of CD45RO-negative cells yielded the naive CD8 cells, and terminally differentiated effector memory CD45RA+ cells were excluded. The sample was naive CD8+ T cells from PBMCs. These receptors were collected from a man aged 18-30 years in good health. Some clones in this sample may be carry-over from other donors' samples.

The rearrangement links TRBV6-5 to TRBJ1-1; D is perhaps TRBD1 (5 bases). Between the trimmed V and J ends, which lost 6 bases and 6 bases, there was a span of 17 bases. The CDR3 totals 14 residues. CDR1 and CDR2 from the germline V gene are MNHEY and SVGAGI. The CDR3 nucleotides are TGTGCCAGCAGACAATTACAGGAAGTCGCTGAAGCTTTCTTT. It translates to CASRQLQEVAEAFF.

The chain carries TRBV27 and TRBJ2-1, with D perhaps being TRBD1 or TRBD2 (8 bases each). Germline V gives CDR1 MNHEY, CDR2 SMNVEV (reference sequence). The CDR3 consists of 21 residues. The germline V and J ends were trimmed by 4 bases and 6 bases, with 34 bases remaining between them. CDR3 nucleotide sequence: TGTGCCAGCAGTTGGGGACAGGCTCTAACTAGCGGCAGGAGGTTGCTCAATGAGCAGTTCTTC. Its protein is CASSWGQALTSGRRLLNEQFF.

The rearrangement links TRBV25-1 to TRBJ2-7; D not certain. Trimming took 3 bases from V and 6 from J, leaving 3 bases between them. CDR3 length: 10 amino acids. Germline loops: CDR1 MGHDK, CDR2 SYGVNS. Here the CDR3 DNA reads TGTGCCAGCAGTGAGGGCGAGCAGTACTTC. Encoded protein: CASSEGEQYF.

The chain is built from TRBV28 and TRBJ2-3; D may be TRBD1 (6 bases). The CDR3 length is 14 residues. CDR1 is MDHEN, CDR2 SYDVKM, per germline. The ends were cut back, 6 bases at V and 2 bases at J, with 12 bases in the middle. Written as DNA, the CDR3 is TGTGCCAGCAGCGGGACACAAGCCACAGATACGCAGTATTTT. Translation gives CASSGTQATDTQYF.

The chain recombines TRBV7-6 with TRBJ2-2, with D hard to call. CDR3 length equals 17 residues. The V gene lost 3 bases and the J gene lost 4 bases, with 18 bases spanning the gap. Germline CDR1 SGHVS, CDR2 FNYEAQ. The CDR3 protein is CASSLYIQPSGTGELFF. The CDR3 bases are TGTGCCAGCAGCTTGTATATACAGCCGTCGGGCACCGGGGAGCTGTTTTTT.

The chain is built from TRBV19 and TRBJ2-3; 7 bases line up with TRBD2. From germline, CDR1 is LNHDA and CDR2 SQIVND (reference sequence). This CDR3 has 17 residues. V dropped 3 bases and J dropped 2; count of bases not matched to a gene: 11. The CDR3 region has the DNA TGTGCCAGTAGTATTTTCCCGGGGCGGGAGCTCACAGATACGCAGTATTTT. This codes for CASSIFPGRELTDTQYF.

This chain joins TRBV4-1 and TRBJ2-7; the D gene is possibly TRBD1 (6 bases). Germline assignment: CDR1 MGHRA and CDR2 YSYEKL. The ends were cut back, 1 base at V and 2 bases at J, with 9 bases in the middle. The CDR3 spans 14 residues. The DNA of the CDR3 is TGCGCCAGCAGCCAAGTTCAGGGGACCTACGAGCAGTACTTC. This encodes CASSQVQGTYEQYF.

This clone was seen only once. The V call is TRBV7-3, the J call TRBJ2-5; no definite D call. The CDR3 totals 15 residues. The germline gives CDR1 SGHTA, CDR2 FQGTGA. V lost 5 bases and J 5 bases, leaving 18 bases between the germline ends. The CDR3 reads CASSPNRAPRETQYF. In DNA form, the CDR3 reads TGTGCCAGCAGCCCGAACCGGGCGCCGCGGGAGACCCAGTACTTC.

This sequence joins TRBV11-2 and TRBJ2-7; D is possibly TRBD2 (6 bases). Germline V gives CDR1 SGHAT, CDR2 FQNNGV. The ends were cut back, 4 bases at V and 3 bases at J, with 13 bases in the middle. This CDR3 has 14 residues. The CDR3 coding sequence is TGTGCCAGCAGCTCCTTTGGGACTGACTACGAGCAGTACTTC. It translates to CASSSFGTDYEQYF.

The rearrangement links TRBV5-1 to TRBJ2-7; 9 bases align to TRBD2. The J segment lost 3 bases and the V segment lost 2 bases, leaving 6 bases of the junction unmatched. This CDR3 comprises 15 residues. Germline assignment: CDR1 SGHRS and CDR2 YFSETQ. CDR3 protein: CASSFALAGVYEQYF. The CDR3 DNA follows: TGCGCCAGCAGCTTCGCTTTAGCGGGAGTCTACGAGCAGTACTTC.

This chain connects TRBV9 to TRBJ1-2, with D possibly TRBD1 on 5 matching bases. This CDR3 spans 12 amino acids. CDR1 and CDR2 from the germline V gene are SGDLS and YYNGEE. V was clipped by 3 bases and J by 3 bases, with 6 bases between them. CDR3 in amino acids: CASSDRYYGYTF. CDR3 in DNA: TGTGCCAGCAGCGACAGGTACTATGGCTACACCTTC.

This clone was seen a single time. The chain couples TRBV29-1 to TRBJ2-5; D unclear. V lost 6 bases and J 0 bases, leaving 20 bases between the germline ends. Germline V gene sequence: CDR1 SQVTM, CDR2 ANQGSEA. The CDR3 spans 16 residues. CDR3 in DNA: TGCAGCGTCCCCCCGTGGGCAGCTACGTACCAAGAGACCCAGTACTTC. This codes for CSVPPWAATYQETQYF.

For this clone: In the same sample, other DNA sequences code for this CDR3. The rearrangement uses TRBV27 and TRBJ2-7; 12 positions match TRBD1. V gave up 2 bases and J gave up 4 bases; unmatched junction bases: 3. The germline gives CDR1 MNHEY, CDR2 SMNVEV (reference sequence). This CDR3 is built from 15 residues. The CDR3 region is CASSLGTGGFYEQYF. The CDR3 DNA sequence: TGTGCCAGCAGTTTAGGGACAGGGGGCTTTTACGAGCAGTACTTC.

The DNA for the CDR3 is TGTGCCAGCAGGCCTAATCCAAGGGTACCGGTCTCTCAGCCCCAGCATTTT. This codes for CASRPNPRVPVSQPQHF. The gene calls are TRBV13 and TRBJ1-5; the D is unclear. From germline, CDR1 is PRHDT and CDR2 FYEKMQ (reference sequence). Trimming took 6 bases from V and 6 from J, leaving 24 bases between them. This CDR3 contains 17 residues. Filled out from reference TRBV13 and TRBJ1-5, the complete variable domain reads AAGVIQSPRHLIKEKRETATLKCYPIPRHDTVYWYQQGPGQDPQFLISFYEKMQSDKGSIPDRFSAQQFSDYHSELNMSSLELGDSALYFCASRPNPRVPVSQPQHFGDGTRLSIL.

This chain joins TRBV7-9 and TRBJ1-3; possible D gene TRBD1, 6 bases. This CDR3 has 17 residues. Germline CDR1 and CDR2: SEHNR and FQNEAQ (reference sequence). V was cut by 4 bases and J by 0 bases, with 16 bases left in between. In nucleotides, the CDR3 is TGTGCCAGCAGCTCGCGGGACCCGGGACACTCTGGAAACACCATATATTTT. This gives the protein CASSSRDPGHSGNTIYF.

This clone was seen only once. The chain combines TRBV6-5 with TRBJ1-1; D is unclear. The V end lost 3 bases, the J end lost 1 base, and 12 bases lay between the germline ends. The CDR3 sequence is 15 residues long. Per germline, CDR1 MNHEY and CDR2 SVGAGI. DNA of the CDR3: TGTGCCAGCAGTTATAGGGATTGGACGAACACTGAAGCTTTCTTT. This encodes CASSYRDWTNTEAFF.

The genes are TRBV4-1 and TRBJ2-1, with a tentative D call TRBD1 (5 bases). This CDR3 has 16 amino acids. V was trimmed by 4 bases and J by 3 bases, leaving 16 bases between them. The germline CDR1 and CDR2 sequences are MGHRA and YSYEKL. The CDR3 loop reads CASSLRELLNYNEQFF. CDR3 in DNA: TGCGCCAGCAGCCTCAGGGAACTACTCAACTACAATGAGCAGTTCTTC.

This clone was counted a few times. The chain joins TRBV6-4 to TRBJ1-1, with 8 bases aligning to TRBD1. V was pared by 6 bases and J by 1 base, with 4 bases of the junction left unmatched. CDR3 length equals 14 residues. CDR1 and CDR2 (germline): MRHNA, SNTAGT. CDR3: CASRSGTGNTEAFF. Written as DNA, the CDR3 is TGTGCCAGCAGATCCGGGACAGGGAACACTGAAGCTTTCTTT.

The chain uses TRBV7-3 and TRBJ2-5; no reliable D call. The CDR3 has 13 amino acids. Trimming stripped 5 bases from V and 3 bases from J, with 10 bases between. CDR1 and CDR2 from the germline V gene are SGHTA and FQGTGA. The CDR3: CASSTGRKETQYF. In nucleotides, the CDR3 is TGTGCCAGCAGCACCGGGCGAAAAGAGACCCAGTACTTC.

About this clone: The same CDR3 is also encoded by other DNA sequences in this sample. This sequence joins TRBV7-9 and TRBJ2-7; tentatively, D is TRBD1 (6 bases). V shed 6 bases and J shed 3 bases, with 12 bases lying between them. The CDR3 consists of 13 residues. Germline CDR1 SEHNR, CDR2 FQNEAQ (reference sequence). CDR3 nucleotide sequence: TGTGCCAGCAGTCCCACAGGGATCTACGAGCAGTACTTC. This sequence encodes CASSPTGIYEQYF.

Here the CDR3 DNA reads TGTGCCTGGACTACAGGGGGCCTGAACACTGAAGCTTTCTTT. It specifies CAWTTGGLNTEAFF. The chain uses TRBV30 and TRBJ1-1; 9 bases line up with TRBD1. V dropped 4 bases and J dropped 0; count of bases not matched to a gene: 3. Germline assignment: CDR1 GTSNPN and CDR2 SVGIG (reference sequence). The CDR3 spans 14 residues. Filled out from reference TRBV30 and TRBJ1-1, the complete variable domain reads SQTIHQWPATLVQPVGSPLSLECTVEGTSNPNLYWYRQAAGRGLQLLFYSVGIGQISSEVPQNLSASRPQDRQFILSSKKLLLSDSGFYLCAWTTGGLNTEAFFGQGTRLTVV.

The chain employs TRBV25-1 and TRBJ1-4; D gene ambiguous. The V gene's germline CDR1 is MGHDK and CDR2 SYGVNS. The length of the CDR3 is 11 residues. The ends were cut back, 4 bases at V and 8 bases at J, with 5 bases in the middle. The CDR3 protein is CASSVNEKLFF. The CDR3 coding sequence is TGTGCCAGCAGTGTGAACGAAAAACTGTTTTTT.

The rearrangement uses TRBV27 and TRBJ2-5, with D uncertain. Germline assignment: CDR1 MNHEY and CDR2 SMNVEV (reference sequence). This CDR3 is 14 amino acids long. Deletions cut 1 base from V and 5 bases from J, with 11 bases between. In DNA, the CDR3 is TGTGCCAGCAGTTTATTTGCAGACTCGGAGACCCAGTACTTC. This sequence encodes CASSLFADSETQYF.

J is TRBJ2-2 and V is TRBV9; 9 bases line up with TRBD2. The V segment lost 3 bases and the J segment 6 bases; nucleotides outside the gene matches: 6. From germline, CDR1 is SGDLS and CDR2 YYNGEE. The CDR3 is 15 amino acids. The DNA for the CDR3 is TGTGCCAGCAGCGGAGGTGGGACTAGCCCCGGGGAGCTGTTTTTT. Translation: CASSGGGTSPGELFF.

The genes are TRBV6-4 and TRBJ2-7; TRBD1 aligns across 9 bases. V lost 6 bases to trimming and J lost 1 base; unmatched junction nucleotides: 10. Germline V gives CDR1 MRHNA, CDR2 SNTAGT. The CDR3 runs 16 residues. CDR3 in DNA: TGTGCCAGCAGCCGGGGACAGGGTAAACGGTCCTACGAGCAGTACTTC. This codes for CASSRGQGKRSYEQYF.

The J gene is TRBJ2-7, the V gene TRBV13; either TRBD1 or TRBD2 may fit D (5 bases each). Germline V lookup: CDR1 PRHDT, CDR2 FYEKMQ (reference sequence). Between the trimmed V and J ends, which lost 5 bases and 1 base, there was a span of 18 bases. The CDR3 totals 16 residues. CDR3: CASSTSAAWGSYEQYF. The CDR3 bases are TGTGCCAGCAGCACCAGCGCCGCTTGGGGGTCCTACGAGCAGTACTTC.

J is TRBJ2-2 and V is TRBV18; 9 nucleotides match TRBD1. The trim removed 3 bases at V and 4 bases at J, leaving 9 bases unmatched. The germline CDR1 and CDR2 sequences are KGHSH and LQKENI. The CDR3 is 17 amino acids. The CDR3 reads CASSPTQGAWSTGELFF. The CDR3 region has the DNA TGTGCCAGCTCACCCACACAGGGGGCATGGAGCACCGGGGAGCTGTTTTTT.

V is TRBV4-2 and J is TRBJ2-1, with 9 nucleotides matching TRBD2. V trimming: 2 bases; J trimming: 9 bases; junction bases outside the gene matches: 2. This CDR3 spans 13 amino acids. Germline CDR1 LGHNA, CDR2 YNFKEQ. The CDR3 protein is CASSQTLAGEQFF. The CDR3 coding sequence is TGTGCCAGCAGCCAAACACTAGCGGGTGAGCAGTTCTTC.